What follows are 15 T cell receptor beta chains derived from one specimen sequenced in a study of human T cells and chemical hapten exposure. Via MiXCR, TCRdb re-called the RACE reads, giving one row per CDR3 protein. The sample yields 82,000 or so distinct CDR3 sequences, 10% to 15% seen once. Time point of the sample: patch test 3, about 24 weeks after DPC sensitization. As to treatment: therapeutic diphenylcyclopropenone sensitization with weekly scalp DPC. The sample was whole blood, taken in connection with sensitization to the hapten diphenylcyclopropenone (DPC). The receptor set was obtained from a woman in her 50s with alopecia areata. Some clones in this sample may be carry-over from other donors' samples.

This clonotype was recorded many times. This CDR3 is CASRATGIDTGTEAFF. CDR3 nucleotides: TGTGCCAGCAGGGCCACAGGGATCGATACGGGCACTGAAGCTTTCTTT. The rearrangement links TRBV2 to TRBJ1-1, with TRBD1 as a possible D gene (6 bases). Trimming took off 6 bases at V and 4 bases at J, with 21 bases between the two ends. The CDR3 covers 16 residues. In germline, CDR1 is SNHLY, CDR2 FYNNEI.

The CDR3 spells CSAPTGTGVNEQYF. In DNA form, the CDR3 reads TGCAGTGCTCCGACCGGGACAGGGGTAAACGAGCAGTACTTC. The chain combines TRBV20-1 with TRBJ2-7; 10 bases line up with TRBD1. CDR1 and CDR2 (germline): DFQATT, SNEGSKA (reference sequence). V lost 5 bases and J lost 5; bases outside the gene matches: 9. This CDR3 region has 14 residues.

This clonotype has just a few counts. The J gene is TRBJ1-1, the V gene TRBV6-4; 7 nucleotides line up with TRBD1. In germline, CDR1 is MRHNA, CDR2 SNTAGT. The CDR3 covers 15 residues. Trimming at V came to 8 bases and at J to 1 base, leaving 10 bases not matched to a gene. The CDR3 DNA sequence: TGTGCCAGCCCTATGCCCGGGACAGAGAACACTGAAGCTTTCTTT. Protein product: CASPMPGTENTEAFF.

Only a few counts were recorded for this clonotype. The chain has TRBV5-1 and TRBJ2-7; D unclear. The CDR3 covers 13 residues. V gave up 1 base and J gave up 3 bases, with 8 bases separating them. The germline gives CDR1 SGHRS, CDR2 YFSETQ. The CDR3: CASSLTVGYEQYF. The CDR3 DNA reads TGCGCCAGCAGCTTGACTGTGGGCTACGAGCAGTACTTC.

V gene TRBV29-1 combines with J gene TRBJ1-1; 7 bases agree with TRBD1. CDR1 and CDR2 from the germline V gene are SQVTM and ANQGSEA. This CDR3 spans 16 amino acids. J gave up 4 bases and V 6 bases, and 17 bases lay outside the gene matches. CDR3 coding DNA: TGCAGCGTCGTCCACAGGGGAAAGGGGCGCGGCACTGAAGCTTTCTTT. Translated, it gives CSVVHRGKGRGTEAFF.

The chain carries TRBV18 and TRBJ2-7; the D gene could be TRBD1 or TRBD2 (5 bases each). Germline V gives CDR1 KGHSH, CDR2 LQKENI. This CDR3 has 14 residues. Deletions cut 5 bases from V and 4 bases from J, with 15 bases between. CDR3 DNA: TGTGCCAGCTCATCCGAGGGACCCCCGTACGAGCAGTACTTC. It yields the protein CASSSEGPPYEQYF.

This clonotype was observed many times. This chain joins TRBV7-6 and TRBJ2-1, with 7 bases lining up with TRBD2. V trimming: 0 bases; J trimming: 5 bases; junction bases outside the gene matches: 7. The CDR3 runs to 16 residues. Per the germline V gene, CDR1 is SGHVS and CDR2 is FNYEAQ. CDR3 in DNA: TGTGCCAGCAGCTTAGCCATCGGACTAGTAGACAATGAGCAGTTCTTC. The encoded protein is CASSLAIGLVDNEQFF.

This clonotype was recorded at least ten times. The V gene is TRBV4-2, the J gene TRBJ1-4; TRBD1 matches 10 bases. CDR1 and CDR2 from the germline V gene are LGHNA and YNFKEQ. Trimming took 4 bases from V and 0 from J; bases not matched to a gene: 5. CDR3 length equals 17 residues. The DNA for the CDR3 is TGTGCCAGCAGCCGATATGGGACAGGGGCAACTAATGAAAAACTGTTTTTT. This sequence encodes CASSRYGTGATNEKLFF.

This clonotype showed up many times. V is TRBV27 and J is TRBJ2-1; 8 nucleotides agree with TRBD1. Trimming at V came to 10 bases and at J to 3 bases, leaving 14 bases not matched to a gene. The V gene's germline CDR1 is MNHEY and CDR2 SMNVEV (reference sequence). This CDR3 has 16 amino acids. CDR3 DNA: TGTGCCACCGTCCTGACAGGGGTAGTCAGCTACAATGAGCAGTTCTTC. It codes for CATVLTGVVSYNEQFF.

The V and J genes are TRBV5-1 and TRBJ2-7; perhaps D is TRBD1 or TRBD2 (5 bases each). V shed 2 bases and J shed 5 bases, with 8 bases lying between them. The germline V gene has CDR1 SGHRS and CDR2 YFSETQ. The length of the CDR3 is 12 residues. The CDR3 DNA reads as TGCGCCAGCAGCTTCCGAGGGGACGAGCAGTACTTC. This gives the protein CASSFRGDEQYF.

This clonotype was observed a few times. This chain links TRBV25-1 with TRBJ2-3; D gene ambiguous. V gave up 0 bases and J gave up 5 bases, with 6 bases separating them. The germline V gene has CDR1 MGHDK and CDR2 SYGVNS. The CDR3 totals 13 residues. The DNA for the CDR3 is TGTGCCAGCAGTGAATATGCCATAGATACGCAGTATTTT. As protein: CASSEYAIDTQYF. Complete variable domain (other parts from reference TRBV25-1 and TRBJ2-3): EADIYQTPRYLVIGTGKKITLECSQTMGHDKMYWYQQDPGMELHLIHYSYGVNSTEKGDLSSESTVSRIRTEHFPLTLESARPSHTSQYLCASSEYAIDTQYFGPGTRLTVL.

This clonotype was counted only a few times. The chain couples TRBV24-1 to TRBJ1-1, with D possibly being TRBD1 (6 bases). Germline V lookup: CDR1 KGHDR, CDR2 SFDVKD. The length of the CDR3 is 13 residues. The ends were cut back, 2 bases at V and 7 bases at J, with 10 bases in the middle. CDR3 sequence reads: CATSDSRTVEAFF. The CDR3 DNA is TGTGCCACCAGTGATTCCCGGACAGTTGAAGCTTTCTTT.

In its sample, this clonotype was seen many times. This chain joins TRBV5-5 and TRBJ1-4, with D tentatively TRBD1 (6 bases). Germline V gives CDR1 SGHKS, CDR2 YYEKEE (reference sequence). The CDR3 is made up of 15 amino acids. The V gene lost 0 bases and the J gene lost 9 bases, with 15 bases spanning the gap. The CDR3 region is CASSLAGGPVKKLFF. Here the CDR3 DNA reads TGTGCCAGCAGCTTGGCCGGGGGCCCAGTGAAAAAACTGTTTTTT.

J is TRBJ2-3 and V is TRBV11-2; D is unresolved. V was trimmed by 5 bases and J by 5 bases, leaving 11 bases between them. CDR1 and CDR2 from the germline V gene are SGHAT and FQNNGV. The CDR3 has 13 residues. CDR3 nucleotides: TGTGCCAGCAGCCCACTCAGATTAGATACGCAGTATTTT. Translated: CASSPLRLDTQYF.

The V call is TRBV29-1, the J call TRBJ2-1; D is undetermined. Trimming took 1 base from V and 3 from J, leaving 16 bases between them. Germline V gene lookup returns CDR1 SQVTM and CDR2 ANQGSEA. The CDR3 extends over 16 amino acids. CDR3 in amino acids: CSVEGGREEYYNEQFF. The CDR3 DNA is TGCAGCGTTGAAGGGGGTAGAGAGGAATACTACAATGAGCAGTTCTTC.